This TCR beta chain was sequenced for a study of T-cell reconstitution after alpha-beta-depleted transplantation in children. Preparation of the TCRbeta library involved a method that used unique molecular identifiers. TCRdb reprocessed the PCR reads with MiXCR, giving one entry per CDR3 protein. The sample includes around 960,000 distinct CDR3 sequences, less than 30% of them seen just once. Findings and caveats of the study: Reportedly, alpha-beta T cells present about two months post-transplant originated from several hundred expanded clones of graft origin. When one year had passed after transplant, most T-cell counts and diversity came from newly produced T cells.

This clonotype was counted a few times. Its antigen is not known. The CDR3 length is 14 residues. Trimming cost V 2 bases and J 5 bases, with 15 bases left between them. The germline V gene has CDR1 DFQATT and CDR2 SNEGSKA (reference sequence). The sample consisted of PBMCs, mostly from graft donor cells, taken 360 days after TCRalphabeta/CD19-depleted stem cell transplant. The TCR sequence derives from a boy under three years old who had a stem cell transplant for SCID, so the T cells may come from the graft donor. This rearrangement joins TRBV20-1 to TRBJ2-5, with D maybe TRBD2 (5 bases). The CDR3 reads CSARLSNTGETQYF. CDR3 DNA: TGCAGTGCTAGATTGAGCAACACGGGGGAGACCCAGTACTTC.